The 27 T cell receptor beta chains in this list originate from one sample, sequenced in a study of T cell responses to AZD1222 COVID-19 vaccine. TCRdb keeps only in-frame clones here, not all; method: immunoSEQ multiplex PCR. Of some 54,000 clones listed, 87% are singletons. Sequencing was performed on peripheral blood, taken on day 0 of AZD1222 vaccination. These TCRs come from an adult in good health.

Of note for this clone: Additional DNA sequences in this sample encode the identical CDR3. The chain carries TRBV30 and TRBJ2-7, with D possibly matching TRBD1 (6 bases). CDR3 size: 11 residues. V lost 0 bases to trimming and J lost 7 bases, with 7 bases between them. Germline CDR1 and CDR2: GTSNPN and SVGIG (reference sequence). The chain's CDR3 is CAWSVQGEQYF. CDR3 bases: TGTGCCTGGAGTGTACAGGGAGAGCAGTACTTC.

This clone was seen only once. V usage is TRBV6-5 and J usage is TRBJ1-5; TRBD1 matches 10 bases. Germline V lookup: CDR1 MNHEY, CDR2 SVGAGI. The V gene end was trimmed by 3 bases and the J gene end by 0 bases; junction bases not matched to a gene: 2. CDR3 size: 16 residues. The CDR3 region is CASSYRQGASNQPQHF. The CDR3 DNA follows: TGTGCCAGCAGTTATCGACAGGGGGCTAGCAATCAGCCCCAGCATTTT.

The chain's CDR3 is CASRGLPGAGELFF. CDR3 coding DNA: TGTGCCAGCAGGGGACTCCCCGGGGCCGGGGAGCTGTTTTTT. The chain carries TRBV7-9 and TRBJ2-2; D might be TRBD2 (6 bases). The germline V gene has CDR1 SEHNR and CDR2 FQNEAQ (reference sequence). The CDR3 length is 14 residues. V was cut by 6 bases and J by 6 bases, with 14 bases left in between. The full variable domain, in which reference TRBV7-9 and TRBJ2-2 provide the parts outside the CDR3, is DTGVSQNPRHKITKRGQNVTFRCDPISEHNRLYWYRQTLGQGPEFLTYFQNEAQLEKSRLLSDRFSAERPKGSFSTLEIQRTEQGDSAMYLCASRGLPGAGELFFGEGSRLTVL.

This chain uses TRBV6-5 with TRBJ2-5, with 9 nucleotides matching TRBD1. Per the germline V gene, CDR1 is MNHEY and CDR2 is SVGAGI. The CDR3 length is 13 residues. The J segment lost 3 bases and the V segment lost 5 bases, leaving 1 base of the junction unmatched. The CDR3, as DNA: TGTGCCAGCAGTAGGGACAGGGAAGAGACCCAGTACTTC. Amino acid sequence: CASSRDREETQYF.

The chain joins TRBV9 to TRBJ2-7; TRBD1 matches 8 bases. Trimming cost V 3 bases and J 4 bases; bases outside gene matches: 6. The CDR3 has 14 amino acids. CDR1 and CDR2 from the germline V gene are SGDLS and YYNGEE. The CDR3 coding sequence is TGTGCCAGCAGCGAAGGACAGGGTGGTTACGAGCAGTACTTC. It specifies CASSEGQGGYEQYF.

The chain couples TRBV18 to TRBJ2-7; D unresolved. Germline assignment: CDR1 KGHSH and CDR2 LQKENI. The ends were cut back, 3 bases at V and 2 bases at J, with 8 bases in the middle. CDR3 length: 13 amino acids. CDR3 DNA sequence: TGTGCCAGCTCACCTGCAGTAACCTACGAGCAGTACTTC. Its protein product is CASSPAVTYEQYF.

The chain links TRBV25-1 to TRBJ2-1, with D perhaps being TRBD1 or TRBD2 (5 bases each). CDR3 length: 15 amino acids. The V gene lost 2 bases and the J gene lost 0 bases, with 8 bases spanning the gap. From germline, CDR1 is MGHDK and CDR2 SYGVNS. CDR3 residues: CASSEGTRSYNEQFF. CDR3 bases: TGTGCCAGCAGTGAAGGGACGCGCTCCTACAATGAGCAGTTCTTC.

The chain links TRBV19 to TRBJ2-7; weak D call: TRBD1 (6 bases). The CDR3 has 14 residues. CDR1 and CDR2 (germline): LNHDA, SQIVND (reference sequence). V was shortened by 7 bases and J by 6 bases, with 19 bases between the two germline ends. CDR3 DNA sequence: TGTGCCAGTAAAACAGGGAATATTATGGGCGAGCAGTACTTC. This sequence encodes CASKTGNIMGEQYF. Full variable domain (rest looked up from reference TRBV19 and TRBJ2-7): DGGITQSPKYLFRKEGQNVTLSCEQNLNHDAMYWYRQDPGQGLRLIYYSQIVNDFQKGDIAEGYSVSREKKESFPLTVTSAQKNPTAFYLCASKTGNIMGEQYFGPGTRLTVT.

The CDR3 loop is CASSLGDGTYEQYF. DNA of the CDR3: TGCGCCAGCAGCTTGGGGGACGGTACCTACGAGCAGTACTTC. The chain combines TRBV5-1 with TRBJ2-7; D is perhaps TRBD1 or TRBD2 (5 bases each). Germline loops: CDR1 SGHRS, CDR2 YFSETQ. Trimming removed 0 bases at V and 2 bases at J, with 9 bases between. The CDR3 contains 14 residues.

The V and J genes are TRBV28 and TRBJ2-7; possible D gene TRBD1, 7 bases. The CDR3 is 15 residues long. Germline V gene data show CDR1 as MDHEN and CDR2 as SYDVKM. V was cut by 1 base and J by 1 base, with 11 bases left in between. The CDR3 DNA follows: TGTGCCAGCAGTTTATACGCAGGGGGGTCCTACGAGCAGTACTTC. Its protein is CASSLYAGGSYEQYF.

V usage is TRBV27 and J usage is TRBJ2-5; D possibly corresponds to TRBD2 (6 bases). The CDR3 totals 15 residues. Germline CDR1 and CDR2: MNHEY and SMNVEV (reference sequence). Trimming left V 3 bases short and J 1 base short, with 12 bases between. CDR3 in DNA: TGTGCCAGCAGTTTTACCCGGGGACTCCAAGAGACCCAGTACTTC. It encodes CASSFTRGLQETQYF.

The V call is TRBV5-4, the J call TRBJ1-2; D gene unclear. This CDR3 has 15 residues. The V gene's germline CDR1 is SGHNT and CDR2 YYREEE (reference sequence). V lost 4 bases and J lost 4, with 17 bases in between. This chain's CDR3 is CASSLPGRRSYGYTF. The CDR3 nucleotides are TGTGCCAGCAGCCTCCCGGGGAGGAGGTCCTATGGCTACACCTTC.

This chain joins TRBV4-3 and TRBJ2-2, with D possibly being TRBD2 (5 bases). From germline, CDR1 is LGHNA and CDR2 YSLEER. The V end lost 2 bases, the J end lost 6 bases, and 10 bases lay between the germline ends. CDR3 length equals 14 residues. The CDR3 loop reads CASSQPLEAGELFF. CDR3 bases: TGCGCCAGCAGCCAACCCCTGGAGGCCGGGGAGCTGTTTTTT.

This clone was seen just once. As DNA, the CDR3 is TGTGCCAGTAGTCTTCAAGGGGGCGAGCAGTACTTC. Translated, it gives CASSLQGGEQYF. V gene TRBV19 combines with J gene TRBJ2-7; D possibly corresponds to TRBD1 (6 bases). With 5 bases removed from V and 6 bases from J, the gap between germline ends came to 11 bases. The CDR3 runs to 12 residues. Germline V gene lookup returns CDR1 LNHDA and CDR2 SQIVND (reference sequence).

The table lists this clone with a count of one. V and J are TRBV18 and TRBJ1-2; TRBD1 agrees at 7 bases. CDR1 is KGHSH, CDR2 LQKENI, per germline. The length of the CDR3 is 15 residues. J lost 3 bases, V lost 1 base, and 5 bases had no gene match. CDR3 DNA: TGTGCCAGCTCACCACAGCCAGGGGGGTACTATGGCTACACCTTC. This codes for CASSPQPGGYYGYTF.

The chain recombines TRBV19 with TRBJ1-2; the D gene is possibly TRBD1 (5 bases). Germline CDR1 reads LNHDA; CDR2 reads SQIVND (reference sequence). V dropped 4 bases and J dropped 8 bases, with 17 bases sitting between them. The CDR3 runs to 14 residues. The CDR3 loop reads CASSNVRWGSGYTF. Written as DNA, the CDR3 is TGTGCCAGTAGTAACGTGAGATGGGGGAGCGGCTACACCTTC.

The rearrangement links TRBV9 to TRBJ1-6; D might be TRBD1 (5 bases). The CDR3 extends over 15 amino acids. The germline CDR1 and CDR2 sequences are SGDLS and YYNGEE. The ends were cut back, 0 bases at V and 9 bases at J, with 13 bases in the middle. CDR3 loop: CASSVAAGSGSPLHF. The CDR3 bases are TGTGCCAGCAGCGTAGCGGCAGGGTCTGGTTCACCCCTCCACTTT.

This clone was seen once. The V gene is TRBV28, the J gene TRBJ2-2; 9 positions agree with TRBD2. CDR3 length: 15 amino acids. With 3 bases clipped from V and 7 bases from J, the junction kept 6 bases outside the gene matches. Germline V CDR1 and CDR2: MDHEN, SYDVKM. CDR3 loop: CASSLGGLAGGELFF. The DNA for the CDR3 is TGTGCCAGCAGTTTGGGGGGACTAGCCGGCGGGGAGCTGTTTTTT.

This clone occurred once. The J gene is TRBJ1-1, the V gene TRBV25-1; 9 bases align to TRBD1. Germline CDR1 is MGHDK and CDR2 is SYGVNS. The V and J ends lost 5 bases and 4 bases, in that order; junction bases with no gene match: 5. The CDR3 sequence is 14 residues long. As DNA, the CDR3 is TGTGCCAGCAGTCCTGACAGGGGGATCACTGAAGCTTTCTTT. Its translation: CASSPDRGITEAFF.

The rearrangement uses TRBV5-1 and TRBJ1-1; D not certain. This CDR3 contains 12 residues. The V end was cut by 2 bases, the J end by 6 bases, with 8 bases between. Germline CDR1 and CDR2: SGHRS and YFSETQ. CDR3 in amino acids: CASSFSGSEAFF. The DNA for the CDR3 is TGCGCCAGCAGCTTTAGCGGGTCTGAAGCTTTCTTT.

This chain links TRBV7-2 with TRBJ2-5; 12 positions agree with TRBD2. The CDR3 runs 17 residues. V gave up 4 bases and J gave up 7 bases; unmatched junction bases: 13. Looked up from germline, CDR1 is SGHTA and CDR2 is FQGNSA. The DNA of the CDR3 is TGTGCCAGCAGCTCAACGACTAGCGGGGGACCCCAGGGGACCCAGTACTTC. It encodes CASSSTTSGGPQGTQYF. Complete variable domain (other parts from reference TRBV7-2 and TRBJ2-5): GAGVSQSPSNKVTEKGKDVELRCDPISGHTALYWYRQSLGQGLEFLIYFQGNSAPDKSGLPSDRFSAERTGGSVSTLTIQRTQQEDSAVYLCASSSTTSGGPQGTQYFGPGTRLLVL.

The rearrangement joins TRBV19 to TRBJ2-1; D is undetermined. Trimming pared 10 bases from V and 7 bases from J, leaving 14 bases between. The germline V gene has CDR1 LNHDA and CDR2 SQIVND (reference sequence). The length of the CDR3 is 12 residues. The CDR3 bases are TGTGCCACCCGGACGGTTGGAAATGAGCAGTTCTTC. It translates to CATRTVGNEQFF.

V and J are TRBV5-1 and TRBJ1-5; the D gene is possibly TRBD1 (5 bases). Trimming took 2 bases from V and 5 from J, leaving 11 bases between them. The CDR3 runs 14 residues. Germline CDR1 reads SGHRS; CDR2 reads YFSETQ. In DNA, the CDR3 is TGCGCCAGCAGCTTCGACGGGGGGGATCAGCCCCAGCATTTT. Translating gives CASSFDGGDQPQHF.

V and J are TRBV28 and TRBJ1-1; D is possibly TRBD1 (6 bases). The V gene lost 2 bases and the J gene lost 2 bases, with 18 bases spanning the gap. Germline CDR1 and CDR2: MDHEN and SYDVKM. The CDR3 is 17 residues long. The CDR3 coding sequence is TGTGCCAGCAGTTTAGATTTAATCCCGGACAGAAACACTGAAGCTTTCTTT. Its protein product is CASSLDLIPDRNTEAFF.

This chain links TRBV19 with TRBJ2-7, with D perhaps matching TRBD1 (5 bases). Germline assignment: CDR1 LNHDA and CDR2 SQIVND (reference sequence). Trimming removed 3 bases at V and 1 base at J, with 7 bases between. This CDR3 spans 13 amino acids. CDR3 amino acids: CASSIPGSYEQYF. In DNA form, the CDR3 reads TGTGCCAGTAGTATCCCAGGGTCCTACGAGCAGTACTTC.

CDR3 region: CASSRQTNTEAFF. The CDR3, as DNA: TGTGCCAGCAGTCGGCAAACGAACACTGAAGCTTTCTTT. The V and J genes are TRBV6-4 and TRBJ1-1; D is ambiguous. CDR3 length: 13 residues. The V end was cut by 5 bases, the J end by 1 base, with 8 bases between. CDR1 and CDR2 (germline): MRHNA, SNTAGT.

This chain joins TRBV12-3 or TRBV12-4 and TRBJ1-1; D unclear. The CDR3 contains 13 residues. The ends were cut back, 0 bases at V and 8 bases at J, with 10 bases in the middle. This chain's CDR3 is CASSLALFGEAFF. The CDR3 DNA reads as TGTGCCAGCAGTTTAGCGCTGTTCGGGGAAGCTTTCTTT.